This TCR beta chain is drawn from a study of CD4 T cells in relation to SARS-CoV-2 and coronaviruses. Study-wide background: ViraFEST: approximately eleven-day antigen culture of PBMCs, then TCR beta CDR3 sequencing. No peptide or an HIV-1 Nef peptide pool served as negative control.

General study findings and limits: In around 60% of donors, memory CD4+ clonotypes crossrecognized SARS-CoV-2 and at least one common cold coronavirus spike.

CD4+ T cells from unexposed donors were obtained before the COVID-19 pandemic (2011-2018). Isolation of CD4+ T cells took place after about 10 days in culture. Unexposed-donor CD4+ T cells were probed with SARS-CoV-2 S/N and four cold-coronavirus spikes, cells permitting. Here immunoSEQ multiplex PCR was the method, and the copy in TCRdb shows in-frame clones only, minus some. Of 15,000 to 17,000 clones in the sample, over 60% were seen once. V was cut by 0 bases and J by 6 bases, with 13 bases left in between. Per the germline V gene, CDR1 is SGDLS and CDR2 is YYNGEE. CDR3 length equals 15 residues. As concerns this clone: Its antigen remains unidentified.

The sample consisted of CD4+ T cells from PBMCs, cultured in vitro. The clonotype originates from a human donor in good health. The chain carries TRBV9 and TRBJ1-5; a possible D gene is TRBD1 (6 bases). CDR3 region: CASSVGVQGRQPQHF. The CDR3 DNA reads TGTGCCAGCAGCGTAGGGGTACAGGGACGTCAGCCCCAGCATTTT.